The rows below give T cell receptor beta chains drawn from one sample of a study of vaccination and CD4 T cells after COVID-19. Via MiXCR, TCRdb re-called the PCR reads, giving one row per CDR3 protein. Altogether 15,000 or so distinct CDR3 sequences are present, less than 75% being singletons, with the ten largest covering about 9.4%. Their antigen targets remain unknown. Sequencing input: CD4+ T cells from blood, cultured in vitro. These receptors came from a human donor who had recovered from COVID-19. Each CDR3 is given with its conserved first and last residue. A D gene is named only where the DNA matches it firmly. Some rows have no size entry. The others give once, few or many, or a class for an expanded clone.

D gene | clone size | J gene | V gene | CDR3 DNA | CDR3 protein
. | . | TRBJ2-3 | TRBV7-8 | TGTGCCAGCAGCTTAGAGGCCGATAGGGCAGATACGCAGTATTTT | CASSLEADRADTQYF
. | . | TRBJ2-7 | TRBV7-2 | TGTGCCAGCAGCTTAGCACGGACACTCTCCTACGAGCAGTACTTC | CASSLARTLSYEQYF
TRBD1 | . | TRBJ1-1 | TRBV20-1 | TGCAGTGCTAGAGGACCGGGACAGGGATACACTGAAGCTTTCTTT | CSARGPGQGYTEAFF
. | . | TRBJ1-6 | TRBV7-2 | TGTGCCAGCAGCTTAGGCCGAATCAATAATTCACCCCTCCACTTT | CASSLGRINNSPLHF
. | . | TRBJ2-5 | TRBV5-1 | TGCGCCAGCAGCTTGGCACTCGGTCGCCAAGAGACCCAGTACTTC | CASSLALGRQETQYF
. | few | TRBJ1-1 | TRBV2 | TGTGCCACCTCTAGTTCAAACACTGAAGCTTTCTTT | CATSSSNTEAFF
. | few | TRBJ1-2 | TRBV5-4 | TGTGCCAGCAGCCTAGATCTGGGTGGCTACACCTTC | CASSLDLGGYTF
TRBD1 | . | TRBJ2-4 | TRBV5-1 | TGCGCCAGCAGCAAACAGGGGGCTCAAAACATTCAGTACTTC | CASSKQGAQNIQYF
TRBD1 | . | TRBJ1-1 | TRBV2 | TGTGCCAGCAGTTTACAGGGGTCGAACACTGAAGCTTTCTTT | CASSLQGSNTEAFF
. | . | TRBJ2-7 | TRBV6-5 | TGTGCCAGCAGTTTAGGGACATTCTACGAGCAGTACTTC | CASSLGTFYEQYF
. | . | TRBJ1-1 | TRBV11-3 | TGTGCCAGCAGCTTAGGACGGGGCCGGGACACCATTGAAGCTTTCTTT | CASSLGRGRDTIEAFF
TRBD2 | . | TRBJ2-1 | TRBV7-3 | TGTGCCAGCAGCTTAGGCGGGGGTGATGAGCAGTTCTTC | CASSLGGGDEQFF
. | once | TRBJ2-3 | TRBV5-6 | TGTGCCAGCAGCCTGGACCCCGCCCCCCCAGATACGCAGTATTTT | CASSLDPAPPDTQYF
TRBD1 | . | TRBJ2-1 | TRBV29-1 | TGCAGCGCCGGACAGGACTTCAACAGTGAGCAGTTCTTC | CSAGQDFNSEQFF
. | . | TRBJ1-6 | TRBV7-3 | TGTGCCAGCAGCCCCGGTTGGACTGGGAGTAATTCACCCCTCCACTTT | CASSPGWTGSNSPLHF
TRBD1 | once | TRBJ2-7 | TRBV12-3/TRBV12-4 | TGTGCCAGCAGTCTTGGACAGGGACCTTCCTACGAGCAGTACTTC | CASSLGQGPSYEQYF
. | . | TRBJ2-3 | TRBV24-1 | TGTGCCACCAGTTTCAGAGAGGGTGGCACAGATACGCAGTATTTT | CATSFREGGTDTQYF
. | . | TRBJ1-1 | TRBV5-1 | TGCGCCAGCAGCGCGTCACCTACAAACACTGAAGCTTTCTTT | CASSASPTNTEAFF
. | . | TRBJ2-5 | TRBV6-1 | TGTGCCAGCAGTGCGGGGTACCAAGAGACCCAGTACTTC | CASSAGYQETQYF
TRBD2 | . | TRBJ2-1 | TRBV20-1 | TGCAGTGGGACCGGGACTAGCGGGAGGGCGAGCTCCTACAATGGGCAGTTCTTC | CSGTGTSGRASSYNGQFF
. | . | TRBJ1-2 | TRBV29-1 | TGCAGCGTCCCGAGGACGGATGCGAATTATGGCTACACCTTC | CSVPRTDANYGYTF
. | . | TRBJ2-5 | TRBV5-1 | TGCGCCAGCAGCTTGGGTAAAAAGGGGATCCAAGAGACCCAGTACTTC | CASSLGKKGIQETQYF
TRBD1 | . | TRBJ1-6 | TRBV9 | TGTGCCAGCAGCTTGGGACAGAATAATTCACCCCTCCACTTT | CASSLGQNNSPLHF
. | . | TRBJ2-5 | TRBV2 | TGTGCCAGCAGCAACCGGGGCCTCCAAGAGACCCAGTACTTC | CASSNRGLQETQYF
TRBD1 | . | TRBJ1-1 | TRBV6-5 | TGTGCCAGCAGTTACTCGGGACAGGGGACGGCTTTCTTT | CASSYSGQGTAFF
. | . | TRBJ1-2 | TRBV6-1 | TGTGCCAGCACCCTTTATGGCGGGGGGAACTATGGCTACACCTTC | CASTLYGGGNYGYTF
TRBD1 | few | TRBJ1-6 | TRBV7-8 | TGTGCCAGCAGCTTAGATTGGGACAGGGGAAGGTCCTATAATTCACCCCTCCACTTT | CASSLDWDRGRSYNSPLHF
. | . | TRBJ1-3 | TRBV6-1 | TGTGCCAGCAGCAGAGACTCTGGAAACACCATATATTTT | CASSRDSGNTIYF
. | few | TRBJ1-1 | TRBV6-2/TRBV6-3 | TGTGCCAGCCGCGGGCAGCCGAACACTGAAGCTTTCTTT | CASRGQPNTEAFF
TRBD1 | . | TRBJ2-2 | TRBV19 | TGTGCCAGGGGACAGGGTTACGTGGGGAAGGGGACCGGGGAGCTGTTTTTT | CARGQGYVGKGTGELFF
. | . | TRBJ2-7 | TRBV28 | TGTGCCAGCAGCCCCCACCGCATCCCCTACGAGCAGTACTTC | CASSPHRIPYEQYF